This T cell receptor beta chain was captured by sequencing in a study of blood T cell repertoires in COVID-19. Trimming took off 4 bases at V and 1 base at J, with 14 bases between the two ends. There are 16 residues in the CDR3. Germline values: CDR1 SGHRS, CDR2 YFSETQ. Authors' analysis steps: Amplification with reference gene primers provided the estimates of nucleated cell counts. Sequencing used immunoSEQ multiplex PCR; TCRdb keeps in-frame clones, though not all of them. V and J calls and clone size follow that table, whereas D and trimming were derived from the DNA. The sample has 200,000 or so clones, more than 80% seen once; the top ten hold roughly 2.5%.

This receptor was taken from a man aged 30-40 years with COVID-19, enrolled during active disease. The chain couples TRBV5-1 to TRBJ2-2; the D is unclear. Sequenced material: peripheral blood. CDR3 in amino acids: CASSLLVLGNTGELFF. DNA for the CDR3: TGCGCCAGCAGCCTGCTAGTACTCGGGAACACCGGGGAGCTGTTTTTT.